The 5 T cell receptor beta chains in this list originate from one sample, sequenced in a study of blood T cells in healthy people across ages. Together with a sample-barcoded 5' primer, a J-beta primer mix was included in a second PCR lasting about 6 to 11 cycles. TCRdb re-called the 5' RACE reads with MiXCR, one entry per CDR3 protein. The sample includes around 710,000 distinct CDR3 sequences, 40% to 45% seen only once; the top ten take 20% to 25%. Material: blood. These receptors originate from a woman aged 55-70 years in good health.

This clonotype was seen many times. Being one base from a much bigger clone, this may be a read error. The chain combines TRBV3-1 with TRBJ2-7; 7 bases are a match to TRBD2. The ends lost 1 base at V and 7 bases at J; junction bases unmatched: 7. This CDR3 region has 14 residues. Germline CDR1 LGHDT, CDR2 YNNKEL (reference sequence). CDR3 protein: CASSQGGLRNEQYF. As DNA, the CDR3 is TGTGCCAGCAGCCAAGGGGGACTACGCAATGAGCAGTACTTC.

This clonotype has just a few counts. The chain employs TRBV9 and TRBJ2-5, with D tentatively TRBD1 (6 bases). Trimming stripped 3 bases from V and 2 bases from J, with 17 bases between. The CDR3 has 16 amino acids. Per germline, CDR1 SGDLS and CDR2 YYNGEE. CDR3 DNA: TGTGCCAGCAGCGGAACGGCAGGGGTCCCTCAAGAGACCCAGTACTTC. It specifies CASSGTAGVPQETQYF.

The V call is TRBV20-1, the J call TRBJ2-4; perhaps TRBD2 as D (5 bases). The V gene's germline CDR1 is DFQATT and CDR2 SNEGSKA (reference sequence). The CDR3 runs 19 residues. V lost 0 bases and J lost 7, with 28 bases in between. The CDR3 nucleotides read TGCAGTGCTAGAGACCCTCCGGCCAACGTCAAAACGGGGATCAACATTCAGTACTTC. It specifies CSARDPPANVKTGINIQYF.

The J gene is TRBJ2-7, the V gene TRBV7-9, with 8 nucleotides matching TRBD2. Germline V lookup: CDR1 SEHNR, CDR2 FQNEAQ (reference sequence). After removal of 7 bases from V and 2 bases from J, the junction contained 10 bases not matched to a gene. The CDR3 spans 15 residues. CDR3 bases: TGTGCCAGCACCTTTAAACTAGCGGACCCCTACGAGCAGTACTTC. It encodes CASTFKLADPYEQYF.

Points on this clonotype: A much larger clone is a single base away; this may be a read error. The gene calls are TRBV7-2 and TRBJ2-7; TRBD2 matches at 8 bases. The CDR3 runs 15 residues. CDR1 is SGHTA, CDR2 FQGNSA, per germline. The CDR3 nucleotides are TGTGCCGGCAGCCCGGGGGGCGGGAGGATAAACGAGCAGTACTTC. This encodes CAGSPGGGRINEQYF.